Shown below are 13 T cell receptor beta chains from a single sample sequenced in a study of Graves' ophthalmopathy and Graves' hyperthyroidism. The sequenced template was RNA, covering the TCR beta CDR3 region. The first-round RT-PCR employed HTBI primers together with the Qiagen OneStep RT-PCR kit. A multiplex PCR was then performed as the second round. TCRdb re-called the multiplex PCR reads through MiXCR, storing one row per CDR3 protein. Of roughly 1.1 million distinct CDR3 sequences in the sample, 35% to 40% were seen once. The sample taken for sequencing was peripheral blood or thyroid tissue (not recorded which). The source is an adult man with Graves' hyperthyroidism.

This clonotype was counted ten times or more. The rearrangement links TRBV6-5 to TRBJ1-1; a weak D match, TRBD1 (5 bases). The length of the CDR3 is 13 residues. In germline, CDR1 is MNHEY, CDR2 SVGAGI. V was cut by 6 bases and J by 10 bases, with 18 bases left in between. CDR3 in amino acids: CASSLTQDRVAFF. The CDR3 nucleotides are TGTGCCAGCAGCCTCACACAGGATCGGGTAGCTTTCTTT.

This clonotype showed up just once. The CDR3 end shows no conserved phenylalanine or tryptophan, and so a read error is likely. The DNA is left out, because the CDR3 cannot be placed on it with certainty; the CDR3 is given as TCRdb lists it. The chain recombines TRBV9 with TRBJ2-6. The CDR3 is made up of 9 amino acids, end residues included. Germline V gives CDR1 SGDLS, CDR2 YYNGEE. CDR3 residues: CASSVMRTS.

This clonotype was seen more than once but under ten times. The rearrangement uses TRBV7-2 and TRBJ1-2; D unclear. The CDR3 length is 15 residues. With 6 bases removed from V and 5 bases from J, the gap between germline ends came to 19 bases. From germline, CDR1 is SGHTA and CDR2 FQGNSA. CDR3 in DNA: TGTGCCAGCAGTTTCCCTGAGGGAGGCCGGTATGGCTACACCTTC. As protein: CASSFPEGGRYGYTF.

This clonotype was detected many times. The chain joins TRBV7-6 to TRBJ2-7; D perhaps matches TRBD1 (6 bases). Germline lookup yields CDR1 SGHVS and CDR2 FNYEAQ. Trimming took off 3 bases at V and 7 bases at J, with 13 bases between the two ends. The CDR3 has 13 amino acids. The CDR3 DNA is TGTGCCAGCAGCTTCTCGGAAGGGGGTGAGCAGTACTTC. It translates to CASSFSEGGEQYF.

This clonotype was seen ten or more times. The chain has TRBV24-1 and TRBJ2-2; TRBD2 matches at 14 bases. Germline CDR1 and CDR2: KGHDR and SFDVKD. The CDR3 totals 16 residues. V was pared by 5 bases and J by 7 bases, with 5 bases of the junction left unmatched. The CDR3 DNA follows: TGTGCCACCAGTGCCACGGGACTAGCGGGGGACGGGGAGCTGTTTTTT. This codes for CATSATGLAGDGELFF.

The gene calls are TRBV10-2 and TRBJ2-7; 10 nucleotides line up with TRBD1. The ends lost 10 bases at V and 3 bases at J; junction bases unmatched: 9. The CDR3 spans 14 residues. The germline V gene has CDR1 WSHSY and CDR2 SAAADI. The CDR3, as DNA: TGCGCCACCCTAAAGACAGGGGGCTTCTACGAGCAGTACTTC. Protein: CATLKTGGFYEQYF.

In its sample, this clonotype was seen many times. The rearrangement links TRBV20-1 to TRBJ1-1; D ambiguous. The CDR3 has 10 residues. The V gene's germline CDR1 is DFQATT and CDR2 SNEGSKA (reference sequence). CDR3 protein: CSLLRTEAFF. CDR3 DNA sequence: TGCAGCCTTCTTAGGACTGAAGCTTTCTTT.

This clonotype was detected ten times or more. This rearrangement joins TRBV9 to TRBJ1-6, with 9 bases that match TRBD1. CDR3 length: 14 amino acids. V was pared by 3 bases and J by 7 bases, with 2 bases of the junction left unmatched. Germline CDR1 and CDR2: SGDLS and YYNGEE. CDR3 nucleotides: TGTGCCAGCAGCGGGACAGGGGAGAATTCACCCCTCCACTTT. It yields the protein CASSGTGENSPLHF.

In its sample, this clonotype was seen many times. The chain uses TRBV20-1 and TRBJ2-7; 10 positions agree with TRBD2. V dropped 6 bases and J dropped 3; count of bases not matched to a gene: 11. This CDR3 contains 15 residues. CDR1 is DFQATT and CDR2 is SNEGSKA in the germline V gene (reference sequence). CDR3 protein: CSATPGTSAIYEQYF. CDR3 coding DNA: TGCAGTGCCACCCCAGGGACTAGCGCGATCTACGAGCAGTACTTC.

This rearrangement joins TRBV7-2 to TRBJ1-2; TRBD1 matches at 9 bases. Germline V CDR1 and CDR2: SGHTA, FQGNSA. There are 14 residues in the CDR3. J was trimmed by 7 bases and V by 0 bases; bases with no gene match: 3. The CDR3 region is CASSLAGTGFGYTF. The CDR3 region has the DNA TGTGCCAGCAGCTTAGCCGGGACAGGGTTTGGCTACACCTTC.

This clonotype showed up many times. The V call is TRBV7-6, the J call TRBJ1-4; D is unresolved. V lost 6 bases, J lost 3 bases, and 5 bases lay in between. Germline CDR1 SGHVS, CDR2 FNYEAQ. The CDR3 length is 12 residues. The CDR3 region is CASSGSNEKLFF. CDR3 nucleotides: TGTGCCAGCAGTGGGTCTAATGAAAAACTGTTTTTT.

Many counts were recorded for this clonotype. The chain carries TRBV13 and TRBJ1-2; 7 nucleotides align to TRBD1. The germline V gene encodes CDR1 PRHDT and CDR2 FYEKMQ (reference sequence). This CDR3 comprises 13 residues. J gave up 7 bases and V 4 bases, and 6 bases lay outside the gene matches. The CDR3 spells CASSSTDRAGYTF. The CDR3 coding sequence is TGTGCCAGCAGCTCTACAGACAGGGCTGGCTACACCTTC.

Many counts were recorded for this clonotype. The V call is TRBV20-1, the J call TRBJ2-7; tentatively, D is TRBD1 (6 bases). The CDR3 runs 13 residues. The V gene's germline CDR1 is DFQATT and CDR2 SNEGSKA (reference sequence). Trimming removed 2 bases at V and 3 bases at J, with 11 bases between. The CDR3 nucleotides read TGCAGTGCTAGACCGGCAGGGGACTACGAGCAGTACTTC. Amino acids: CSARPAGDYEQYF.